The sequence of this TCR beta chain was determined in a study of regulatory T cells in long-lasting Graves disease (dated by TCRdb to the early 2020s). In terms of the full investigation: Persistent Graves' disease meant more than 5 years of antithyroid drug treatment with TSH receptor autoantibodies that stayed positive. The study took place in China and was registered as a clinical trial. A total of about 33 samples underwent TCR sequencing, from about 13 patients with persistent Graves' disease and roughly 20 patients with newly diagnosed Graves' disease. This study used TCR sequencing and RNA sequencing of peripheral blood to compare persistent Graves' disease patients against newly diagnosed Graves' disease patients. Antithyroid drugs had been taken for about 10.3 years on average by persistent Graves' disease patients in the clinical cohort. The investigation overall reported the following: Compared with newly diagnosed patients, patients with persistent Graves' disease had lower TCR Shannon entropy and fewer highly expanded clones, which suggests clonal expansion. Preferential use of TRBV28, TRBJ1-2 and TRBJ2-5 was observed in persistent disease, whereas TRBV20-1 and TRBJ2-1 were favored in newly diagnosed disease. As a limitation, the authors acknowledged that the small sample size may reduce accuracy. The study examined only peripheral blood because the primary lesion, thyroid tissue, could not be accessed. More public clonotypes were shared among persistent patients (2,741) than among newly diagnosed patients (roughly 1,000). Sequencing and analysis were restricted to the TCR beta chain.

Library preparation employed multiplex PCR. TCRdb records Illumina HiSeq 4000 as the sequencer. CDR3 regions were amplified by Arm-PCR with iRepertoire HTBI primers to construct TCR beta libraries. Before sequencing, the PCR products underwent gel purification. The study's processing was this. Across samples, 55 to 80 TRBV and 13 to 15 TRBJ segments were identified and used for gene usage analysis of CDR3 amino acid clonotypes. COPE and FqMerger were used to merge the filtered high-quality paired reads into contigs. Contigs were aligned with BLAST to IMGT TRBV, TRBD and TRBJ reference genes, and CDR3 was defined per IMGT. Any clonotype with a frequency above 0.1% was classified as a highly expanded clone. Shannon entropy served as the measure of repertoire diversity, while the Gini coefficient captured V-J evenness. Clonotypes shared by more than one individual were considered public. Starting from the raw public reads, TCRdb applied fastp trimming at Q25, assembled clones with MiXCR and retained in-frame beta chains. Rows with a matching CDR3 protein are joined into one entry that keeps the most common DNA and genes. TCRdb, not the original authors, processed these V and J calls. This sample comprises a few hundred thousand distinct CDR3 sequences, 20% to 30% of them detected only once. The ten largest clonotypes hold around 24% of the sample.

The time point label corresponds to: persistent/refractory GD, antithyroid drugs over 5 years with positive TRAb. RNA was extracted from PBMCs in TRIzol for both TCR sequencing and RNA sequencing. Graves' disease was diagnosed according to American Thyroid Association guidelines. The patients came from an endocrinology department in Xi'an, China. Each patient gave approximately 9.7 milliliters of peripheral blood, collected in an EDTA anticoagulant tube. Ficoll Paque Plus density gradient separation was used to isolate PBMCs, and no additional T cell sorting was done. An Agilent 2100 Bioanalyzer and agarose gel were used to check RNA quality, and a NanoDrop 2000 was used to measure RNA concentration. This clonotype was counted many times. The specificity of this receptor is unknown. Base qualities are missing; no much larger clone stands one base away. The germline V gene sets CDR1 to SNHLY and CDR2 to FYNNEI. The junction shows trimming of 7 bases on V and 0 bases on J, plus 13 bases between the germline ends. The CDR3 contains 14 residues, cysteine and phenylalanine counted. This entry keeps only the CDR3 DNA: 42 bases, framed from base 1.

This receptor chain uses TRBV2 and TRBJ2-7; the D gene cannot be named for sure. This specimen consisted of peripheral blood mononuclear cells (PBMCs), obtained when the disease was refractory, from a patient treated with antithyroid drugs. The sequence was collected from a female donor with Graves disease. The bases are TGTGCCAGCAAGGATCCAGGCGGCTCCTACGAGCAGTACTTC. Its product reads: CASKDPGGSYEQYF.